The subject of this entry is one T cell receptor beta chain. There are a few counts of this clonotype. No cognate antigen has been identified for it. Base quality data are lacking; no much larger clone is found one base away. Peripheral blood CD8+ and CD4+ T cells from healthy donors, Susac syndrome patients and multiple sclerosis patients were profiled using high-throughput TCR beta sequencing. Healthy donors were age- and sex-matched controls. CD8+ TEMRA cells were enriched by FACS, while bulk CD8+ and CD4+ T cells were purified by magnetic negative isolation. Blood was collected in EDTA tubes and processed within 24 hours, with PBMCs isolated through density gradient centrifugation. PBMCs destined for TCR sequencing were cryopreserved in liquid nitrogen and later thawed in a 37 °C water bath. Purity of sorted or isolated CD4+, CD8+ and CD8+ TEMRA cells was at least 90%. This entry comes from a study of CD8 T cells in Susac syndrome (dated by TCRdb to the late 2010s). A note on the overall study: Repertoire sequencing was used to test whether CD8+ T cell activation and differentiation in Susac syndrome was antigen driven.

RNA was extracted using the RNeasy kit, and about 0.5 to 1 ug of the RNA was reverse transcribed with random hexamers. The immunoSEQ multiplex PCR assay, covering 54 Vbeta and 13 Jbeta segments, was used to amplify TCR beta CDR3 regions. PCR amplification bias was corrected by using a synthetic template baseline for primer optimization and computational correction. As for how the authors treated the data: Reads were annotated to V, D and J genes according to IMGT and were analyzed with immunoSEQ Analyzer, with only productive sequences retained. To calculate clonality, Shannon entropy was normalized by log2 of the number of productive unique sequences and then subtracted from one. For each patient and control, public and private clones were evaluated among the 100 most prevalent clones. Clones were defined as Susac-specific if absent from the healthy and MS cohorts, from approximately 1,100 published viral clones and from other ImmuneACCESS disease sequences. TCRdb applied fastp at Q25 and MiXCR to the public reads, then kept only in-frame beta chains. Every entry covers one CDR3 protein and lists the most common genes and DNA from its rows. In this record, the V and J calls reflect TCRdb's handling and not the investigators' own analysis. The sample records 130,000 to 150,000 distinct CDR3 sequences, 94% of which are singletons. Of the sample, less than 0.095% is held by the ten largest clones.

General conclusions and limits of the study: The number of individuals in the TCR sequencing and HLA analysis was acknowledged as relatively small.

The sequence was obtained from a human donor in good health. Sequencing was done on a sample of CD4+ T cells from PBMCs.

For the CDR3, the sequence is CSATWRGWTGELFF. Read as DNA, the sequence is TGCAGCGCTACGTGGAGGGGGTGGACCGGGGAGCTGTTTTTT. The rearranged chain carries TRBV29-1 and TRBJ2-2; the D assignment is uncertain and may be TRBD1 or TRBD2, with 6 bases supporting each. The CDR1 and CDR2 encoded by the germline V gene are SQVTM and ANQGSEA. The CDR3, from cysteine to phenylalanine, totals 14 residues. Of all the DNA, just the CDR3 is kept, 42 bases in frame from base 1. The junction shows trimming of 7 bases on V and 5 bases on J, plus 17 bases between the germline ends.